This T cell receptor beta chain was recovered during a study of shared clonotypes between healthy human individuals. CDR3 size: 15 residues. Germline V gives CDR1 SQVTM, CDR2 ANQGSEA. V lost 4 bases, J lost 5 bases, and 11 bases stayed unmatched. This clone was recorded many times. TCRdb's copy holds only in-frame clones and misses some; the assay was immunoSEQ multiplex PCR. The data hold under 300,000 clones, with 65% to 70% observed a single time. The receptor comes from a man younger than 45 in good health. The chain is built from TRBV29-1 and TRBJ2-5; TRBD2 aligns across 9 bases. The specimen sequenced was memory CD4+ T cells sorted from blood. Subset meaning: CD45RA-negative fraction. CDR3 sequence (DNA): TGCAGCGTTGGGGCTAGCGGGGCCCAAGGGGAGACCCAGTACTTC. Translation gives CSVGASGAQGETQYF.